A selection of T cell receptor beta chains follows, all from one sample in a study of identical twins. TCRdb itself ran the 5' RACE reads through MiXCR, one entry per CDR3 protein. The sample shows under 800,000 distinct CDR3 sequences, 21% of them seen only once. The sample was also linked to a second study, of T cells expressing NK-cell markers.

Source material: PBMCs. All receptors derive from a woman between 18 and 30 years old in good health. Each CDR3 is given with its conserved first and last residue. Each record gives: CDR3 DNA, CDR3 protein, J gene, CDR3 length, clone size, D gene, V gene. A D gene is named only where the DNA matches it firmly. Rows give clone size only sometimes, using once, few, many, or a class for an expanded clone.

cdr3_nt: TGCGCCAGCATGTCTGCCGGGGAGCTGTTTTTT; cdr3_aa: CASMSAGELFF; j_call: TRBJ2-2; cdr3_length: 11; clone_size: once; d_call: -; v_call: TRBV5-1
cdr3_nt: TGCAGTGCTAGCCTCCTACTAGCGGGGGGGCCCAATGAGCAGTTCTTC; cdr3_aa: CSASLLLAGGPNEQFF; j_call: TRBJ2-1; cdr3_length: 16; clone_size: many; d_call: TRBD2; v_call: TRBV20-1
cdr3_nt: TGTGCCAGCAGTTCCGCTAGGGGGAGCCAGCCCCAGCATTTT; cdr3_aa: CASSSARGSQPQHF; j_call: TRBJ1-5; cdr3_length: 14; clone_size: many; d_call: -; v_call: TRBV12-3/TRBV12-4
cdr3_nt: TGCGCCAGCGGATTTAGGGTGGCTGGGGCCAACGTCCTGACTTTC; cdr3_aa: CASGFRVAGANVLTF; j_call: TRBJ2-6; cdr3_length: 15; clone_size: -; d_call: -; v_call: TRBV5-1
cdr3_nt: TGCGCCAGCAGTGGGGACAGGGGCGAGTACAATGAGCAGTTCTTC; cdr3_aa: CASSGDRGEYNEQFF; j_call: TRBJ2-1; cdr3_length: 15; clone_size: -; d_call: TRBD1; v_call: TRBV10-1
cdr3_nt: TGTGCCAGCAGCCTCAAGGGGTGGAATGAGCAGTTCTTC; cdr3_aa: CASSLKGWNEQFF; j_call: TRBJ2-1; cdr3_length: 13; clone_size: -; d_call: -; v_call: TRBV7-3
cdr3_nt: TGTGCCTGGGCCTTCCCCAGGGTGCGGAGCGAGCAGTACTTC; cdr3_aa: CAWAFPRVRSEQYF; j_call: TRBJ2-7; cdr3_length: 14; clone_size: many; d_call: -; v_call: TRBV30
cdr3_nt: TGTGCCAGCAGCCCACGGAGGAACACCGGGGAGCTGTTTTTT; cdr3_aa: CASSPRRNTGELFF; j_call: TRBJ2-2; cdr3_length: 14; clone_size: few; d_call: -; v_call: TRBV12-3/TRBV12-4
cdr3_nt: TGTGCCAGCAGCTTATCTACGAAGAGAGCCACTGAGCAGTTCTTC; cdr3_aa: CASSLSTKRATEQFF; j_call: TRBJ2-1; cdr3_length: 15; clone_size: -; d_call: -; v_call: TRBV11-2
cdr3_nt: TGTGCCAGCAGCGGAGGGACGGTGACTTTCGATGAGCAGTTCTTC; cdr3_aa: CASSGGTVTFDEQFF; j_call: TRBJ2-1; cdr3_length: 15; clone_size: -; d_call: -; v_call: TRBV9
cdr3_nt: TGTGCCAGCAGTCTGGGGGGCGTTAAGTACGAGCAGTACTTC; cdr3_aa: CASSLGGVKYEQYF; j_call: TRBJ2-7; cdr3_length: 14; clone_size: few; d_call: -; v_call: TRBV12-3/TRBV12-4
cdr3_nt: TGTGCCAGCACCAGCGTCGGGGGTGGAAAACTGTTTTTT; cdr3_aa: CASTSVGGGKLFF; j_call: TRBJ1-4; cdr3_length: 13; clone_size: -; d_call: -; v_call: TRBV7-6
cdr3_nt: TGTGCCAGCGGCGTCGTCCCCTACGAGCAGTACTTC; cdr3_aa: CASGVVPYEQYF; j_call: TRBJ2-7; cdr3_length: 12; clone_size: many; d_call: -; v_call: TRBV27
cdr3_nt: TGTGCCAGCAGTGCCCGGACAGGGTACCAAGAGACCCAGTACTTC; cdr3_aa: CASSARTGYQETQYF; j_call: TRBJ2-5; cdr3_length: 15; clone_size: few; d_call: TRBD1; v_call: TRBV12-3/TRBV12-4
cdr3_nt: TGTGCCAGCAGCAGACTCGTCCCCCAAGAGACCCAGTACTTC; cdr3_aa: CASSRLVPQETQYF; j_call: TRBJ2-5; cdr3_length: 14; clone_size: -; d_call: -; v_call: TRBV7-2
cdr3_nt: TGCGCCAGCAGCTTGGAACCCACCTCTGGGGCCAACGTCCTGACTTTC; cdr3_aa: CASSLEPTSGANVLTF; j_call: TRBJ2-6; cdr3_length: 16; clone_size: -; d_call: -; v_call: TRBV5-1
cdr3_nt: TGCAGTGCTGCACAGGGAGCCAATCAGCCCCAGCATTTT; cdr3_aa: CSAAQGANQPQHF; j_call: TRBJ1-5; cdr3_length: 13; clone_size: -; d_call: -; v_call: TRBV20-1
cdr3_nt: TGCAGTGCCCTCGAGCTACTAGCGGGGGGGCCGCGGAATACGCAGTATTTT; cdr3_aa: CSALELLAGGPRNTQYF; j_call: TRBJ2-3; cdr3_length: 17; clone_size: few; d_call: TRBD2; v_call: TRBV20-1
cdr3_nt: TGTGCCAGCAATAGAAAAAACACCGGGGAGCTGTTTTTT; cdr3_aa: CASNRKNTGELFF; j_call: TRBJ2-2; cdr3_length: 13; clone_size: -; d_call: -; v_call: TRBV6-1
cdr3_nt: TGTGCCAGCAGTCCAGGGCTCCTCTATGGCTACACCTTC; cdr3_aa: CASSPGLLYGYTF; j_call: TRBJ1-2; cdr3_length: 13; clone_size: -; d_call: -; v_call: TRBV28
cdr3_nt: TGTGCCAGCAGCTTGAGGACCGCCGGCACGGAAGCTTTCTTT; cdr3_aa: CASSLRTAGTEAFF; j_call: TRBJ1-1; cdr3_length: 14; clone_size: -; d_call: -; v_call: TRBV11-1
cdr3_nt: TGTGCCAGCAGCCAAGATCCCGGGACTGGGGGGAACATTCAGTACTTC; cdr3_aa: CASSQDPGTGGNIQYF; j_call: TRBJ2-4; cdr3_length: 16; clone_size: few; d_call: -; v_call: TRBV4-2
cdr3_nt: TGTGCCAGCTCACTTCAACAGGGGGACGCACAAGAGACCCAGTACTTC; cdr3_aa: CASSLQQGDAQETQYF; j_call: TRBJ2-5; cdr3_length: 16; clone_size: -; d_call: TRBD1; v_call: TRBV18
cdr3_nt: TGCAGCGTTGAAGACGCATTGGAGCAGTACTTC; cdr3_aa: CSVEDALEQYF; j_call: TRBJ2-7; cdr3_length: 11; clone_size: -; d_call: -; v_call: TRBV29-1
cdr3_nt: TGTGCCAGCAGTCGTAGCGGGGGGCGTTCAAACATTCAGTACTTC; cdr3_aa: CASSRSGGRSNIQYF; j_call: TRBJ2-4; cdr3_length: 15; clone_size: few; d_call: TRBD2; v_call: TRBV6-1
cdr3_nt: TGCGCCAGCAGCTTGGAGGGTCTGGACATTCAGTACTTC; cdr3_aa: CASSLEGLDIQYF; j_call: TRBJ2-4; cdr3_length: 13; clone_size: -; d_call: -; v_call: TRBV5-1
cdr3_nt: TGCGCCAGCAGCGGGGGGCCCGGCACTGAAGCTTTCTTT; cdr3_aa: CASSGGPGTEAFF; j_call: TRBJ1-1; cdr3_length: 13; clone_size: many; d_call: -; v_call: TRBV10-2
cdr3_nt: TGCAGTGCTAGGGCCCGGCAGGACATTTACAATGAGCAGTTCTTC; cdr3_aa: CSARARQDIYNEQFF; j_call: TRBJ2-1; cdr3_length: 15; clone_size: -; d_call: -; v_call: TRBV20-1
cdr3_nt: TGTGCCAGCAGCGTAGCGGGGACTAGAGGGAATGAGCAGTTCTTC; cdr3_aa: CASSVAGTRGNEQFF; j_call: TRBJ2-1; cdr3_length: 15; clone_size: few; d_call: TRBD2; v_call: TRBV9
cdr3_nt: TGCAGCGTAGTCACTAGCGGGCGACTCTCCTACGAGCAGTACTTC; cdr3_aa: CSVVTSGRLSYEQYF; j_call: TRBJ2-7; cdr3_length: 15; clone_size: few; d_call: TRBD2; v_call: TRBV29-1
cdr3_nt: TGTGCCAGCAGCTTAAGGGGGACAGGGGATCCCTACAATGAGCAGTTCTTC; cdr3_aa: CASSLRGTGDPYNEQFF; j_call: TRBJ2-1; cdr3_length: 17; clone_size: -; d_call: TRBD1; v_call: TRBV7-2
cdr3_nt: TGCAGTGCTAGAGTGGGCAGTGGGACTAGCGGGAGAATTGAGCAGTTCTTC; cdr3_aa: CSARVGSGTSGRIEQFF; j_call: TRBJ2-1; cdr3_length: 17; clone_size: -; d_call: TRBD2; v_call: TRBV20-1
cdr3_nt: TGTGCCAGCAGCTTGGGCGGGGACGCCGGCACAGATACGCAGTATTTT; cdr3_aa: CASSLGGDAGTDTQYF; j_call: TRBJ2-3; cdr3_length: 16; clone_size: few; d_call: -; v_call: TRBV5-6
cdr3_nt: TGTGCCAGCAGTTACTCGAGCCAGCAGTACTTC; cdr3_aa: CASSYSSQQYF; j_call: TRBJ2-7; cdr3_length: 11; clone_size: -; d_call: -; v_call: TRBV6-6
cdr3_nt: TGTGCCAGCAGCTTACCCAGCTTTCACATTGATACGCAGTATTTT; cdr3_aa: CASSLPSFHIDTQYF; j_call: TRBJ2-3; cdr3_length: 15; clone_size: -; d_call: -; v_call: TRBV11-2
cdr3_nt: TGTGCCAGCAGCCAAGGAGGCGGGGGGTCTGGCAATGAGCAGTTCTTC; cdr3_aa: CASSQGGGGSGNEQFF; j_call: TRBJ2-1; cdr3_length: 16; clone_size: many; d_call: TRBD2; v_call: TRBV3-1
cdr3_nt: TGCAGTGCCCCGACAGGGGAGGGAGGGGAGACCCAGTACTTC; cdr3_aa: CSAPTGEGGETQYF; j_call: TRBJ2-5; cdr3_length: 14; clone_size: few; d_call: -; v_call: TRBV20-1
cdr3_nt: TGTGCCAGCAGTTGGGTTCCCGATAATGAGCAGTTCTTC; cdr3_aa: CASSWVPDNEQFF; j_call: TRBJ2-1; cdr3_length: 13; clone_size: -; d_call: -; v_call: TRBV7-9
cdr3_nt: TGTGCCATCAGTGCGACTAGCACCAATGAGCAGTTCTTC; cdr3_aa: CAISATSTNEQFF; j_call: TRBJ2-1; cdr3_length: 13; clone_size: -; d_call: TRBD2; v_call: TRBV10-3
cdr3_nt: TGTGCCAGCAGCGTAGAGGTGGGGACTAGCGCCGGGGAGCTGTTTTTT; cdr3_aa: CASSVEVGTSAGELFF; j_call: TRBJ2-2; cdr3_length: 16; clone_size: few; d_call: TRBD2; v_call: TRBV9
cdr3_nt: TGTGCCAGCAGCTACCGACCGGGACAGGGGAGAGGGGAGCAGTACTTC; cdr3_aa: CASSYRPGQGRGEQYF; j_call: TRBJ2-7; cdr3_length: 16; clone_size: -; d_call: TRBD1; v_call: TRBV5-6
cdr3_nt: TGCGCCAGCAGCCAAGTTTTTCGGACTAAGAACAATGAGCAGTTCTTC; cdr3_aa: CASSQVFRTKNNEQFF; j_call: TRBJ2-1; cdr3_length: 16; clone_size: few; d_call: -; v_call: TRBV4-3
cdr3_nt: TGTGCCACCAGCAGACCGACAGGGAACACTGAAGCTTTCTTT; cdr3_aa: CATSRPTGNTEAFF; j_call: TRBJ1-1; cdr3_length: 14; clone_size: -; d_call: -; v_call: TRBV15
cdr3_nt: TGCAGTGCTAGACCTAGCTTCAATGAGCAGTTCTTC; cdr3_aa: CSARPSFNEQFF; j_call: TRBJ2-1; cdr3_length: 12; clone_size: -; d_call: -; v_call: TRBV20-1
cdr3_nt: TGTGCCAGCAGCCAACTGCTCGGACTAGACGACAGGGCCACAGATACGCAGTATTTT; cdr3_aa: CASSQLLGLDDRATDTQYF; j_call: TRBJ2-3; cdr3_length: 19; clone_size: -; d_call: -; v_call: TRBV14
cdr3_nt: TGCAGCGTTGAAGGGGTGACAGGGAACTATGGCTACACCTTC; cdr3_aa: CSVEGVTGNYGYTF; j_call: TRBJ1-2; cdr3_length: 14; clone_size: few; d_call: TRBD1; v_call: TRBV29-1
cdr3_nt: TGCGCCAGCAGCTCGGGCGTATACAACACTGAAGCTTTCTTT; cdr3_aa: CASSSGVYNTEAFF; j_call: TRBJ1-1; cdr3_length: 14; clone_size: many; d_call: -; v_call: TRBV5-1
cdr3_nt: TGTGCCGCTTCTCAGACCGCTAGCGGGGGTGGGGAGCAGTTCTTC; cdr3_aa: CAASQTASGGGEQFF; j_call: TRBJ2-1; cdr3_length: 15; clone_size: few; d_call: TRBD2; v_call: TRBV10-3
cdr3_nt: TGCGCCAGCAGCGACGGGACTCGTCAGTACTTC; cdr3_aa: CASSDGTRQYF; j_call: TRBJ2-7; cdr3_length: 11; clone_size: -; d_call: -; v_call: TRBV5-1
cdr3_nt: TGTGCCAGTAGTCCCCTTAGCGTGGGCACCGGGGAGCTGTTTTTT; cdr3_aa: CASSPLSVGTGELFF; j_call: TRBJ2-2; cdr3_length: 15; clone_size: -; d_call: -; v_call: TRBV19
cdr3_nt: TGCAGTGCTAGAAGGGGGTCCACACAGCCCCAGCATTTT; cdr3_aa: CSARRGSTQPQHF; j_call: TRBJ1-5; cdr3_length: 13; clone_size: few; d_call: -; v_call: TRBV20-1
cdr3_nt: TGTGCCAGCAGCAGGACAGGGTTTGGCTACACCTTC; cdr3_aa: CASSRTGFGYTF; j_call: TRBJ1-2; cdr3_length: 12; clone_size: few; d_call: TRBD1; v_call: TRBV12-3/TRBV12-4
cdr3_nt: TGCGCCAGCAGCTGGTCTCCGGCGCGGGAGACCTACGAGCAGTACTTC; cdr3_aa: CASSWSPARETYEQYF; j_call: TRBJ2-7; cdr3_length: 16; clone_size: -; d_call: TRBD2; v_call: TRBV5-1